The clone carrying this TCR beta chain was found many times. Multiplex PCR relied on 32 V and 13 J primers to amplify TCR beta CDR3. TCRdb re-derived calls from the multiplex PCR reads in MiXCR, one entry per CDR3 protein. The sample lists about 10,000 distinct CDR3 sequences, less than 30% occurring once. The data belong to a study of immune heterogeneity within non-small cell lung tumors. Background on the study: Classification of the tumors gave several squamous cell carcinomas, about 10 non-squamous carcinomas and 1 not otherwise specified.

At 550 to 600 ng per sample, bulk tumor genomic DNA provided the template. Multiple biopsies spaced far apart were taken from each primary tumor during surgery. Patients had untreated, newly diagnosed non-small cell lung cancer and underwent curative surgery. Donors were newly diagnosed non-small cell lung cancer patients having surgery with curative intent. Germline CDR1 reads LGHDT; CDR2 reads YNNKEL (reference sequence). The ends were cut back, 4 bases at V and 4 bases at J, with 8 bases in the middle. This CDR3 is built from 14 residues. Sequenced: lung tumor tissue. This clonotype was obtained from a woman between 45 and 65 years old with non-small cell lung cancer. The genes are TRBV3-1 and TRBJ2-6; D remains unclear. CDR3 coding DNA: TGTGCCAGCAGCCGTATCGGGGGGGCCAACGTCCTGACTTTC. This encodes CASSRIGGANVLTF.